This is a list of T cell receptor beta chains from one sample in a study of blood T cell repertoires in COVID-19. The protocol was immunoSEQ multiplex PCR, while the TCRdb copy is restricted to in-frame clones and leaves out a portion. The data contain fewer than 65,000 clones, about 91% of them singletons. The material sequenced was peripheral blood. Every receptor here comes from a woman aged 55 to 70 with active or convalescent COVID-19. Each CDR3 is given with its conserved first and last residue. Fields, in order: V gene, clone size, J gene, D gene, CDR3 DNA, CDR3 protein. D genes are given only for firm matches. Rows may omit the clone size; those that give it use once, few, many or a size class.

V: TRBV3-1/TRBV3-2; size: NA; J: TRBJ2-2; D: TRBD2; DNA: TGTGCCAGCAGCCACCAGGGACTAGCGGGGGCGAACACCGGGGAGCTGTTTTTT; CDR3: CASSHQGLAGANTGELFF
V: TRBV7-2; size: NA; J: TRBJ2-1; D: NA; DNA: TGTGCCAGCAGCTTAATTGGTAGCAGAATGTACAATGAGCAGTTCTTC; CDR3: CASSLIGSRMYNEQFF
V: TRBV29-1; size: NA; J: TRBJ1-1; D: NA; DNA: TGCAGCGTTGAGGGGCTCCATTACACTGAAGCTTTCTTT; CDR3: CSVEGLHYTEAFF
V: TRBV19; size: NA; J: TRBJ1-1; D: TRBD1; DNA: TGTGCCAGTAGTGAGGAGGACAGGGTTTTTACTGAAGCTTTCTTT; CDR3: CASSEEDRVFTEAFF
V: TRBV20-1; size: once; J: TRBJ1-1; D: NA; DNA: TGCAGTGCTAGTCGGGTTAGTCACACTGAAGCTTTCTTT; CDR3: CSASRVSHTEAFF
V: TRBV6-1; size: NA; J: TRBJ1-5; D: TRBD1; DNA: TGTGCCAGCAGTGAGACAGGGAATCAGCCCCAGCATTTT; CDR3: CASSETGNQPQHF
V: TRBV5-1; size: once; J: TRBJ1-4; D: NA; DNA: TGCGCCAGCAGCGGTTCTGGGCGAACTAATGAAAAACTGTTTTTT; CDR3: CASSGSGRTNEKLFF
V: TRBV28; size: NA; J: TRBJ2-7; D: TRBD2; DNA: TGTGCCAGCAGTTCCCAGACTAGCGGGAGCTACGAGCAGTACTTC; CDR3: CASSSQTSGSYEQYF
V: TRBV28; size: NA; J: TRBJ2-2; D: NA; DNA: TGTGCCAGCCCCAGCGACACCGGGGAGCTGTTTTTT; CDR3: CASPSDTGELFF
V: TRBV19; size: NA; J: TRBJ1-5; D: NA; DNA: TGTGCCAGTAGTAGGGCGAATCAGCCCCAGCATTTT; CDR3: CASSRANQPQHF
V: TRBV27; size: NA; J: TRBJ1-2; D: TRBD1; DNA: TGTGCCAGCAGGAGAACCGGGACAGATGGCTACACCTTC; CDR3: CASRRTGTDGYTF
V: TRBV28; size: NA; J: TRBJ1-2; D: NA; DNA: TGTGCCAGCAGTCCCACAAGACAGGTCTATGGCTACACCTTC; CDR3: CASSPTRQVYGYTF
V: TRBV28; size: NA; J: TRBJ1-2; D: NA; DNA: TGTGCCAGCAGGGAAGAACAGGATTCCTATGGCTACACCTTC; CDR3: CASREEQDSYGYTF
V: TRBV6-5; size: NA; J: TRBJ1-1; D: NA; DNA: TGTGCCAGCAGTTACGGGGACACGAACACTGAAGCTTTCTTT; CDR3: CASSYGDTNTEAFF
V: TRBV11-2; size: NA; J: TRBJ1-1; D: TRBD1; DNA: TGTGCCAGCAAACAAGGGGGCGCGAACACTGAAGCTTTCTTT; CDR3: CASKQGGANTEAFF
V: TRBV7-6; size: NA; J: TRBJ1-1; D: NA; DNA: TGTGCCAGCAGCTTAGTGGACGGGACTAACTCGGGAGTGGCTTTCTTT; CDR3: CASSLVDGTNSGVAFF
V: TRBV9; size: NA; J: TRBJ2-7; D: NA; DNA: TGTGCCAGCAGCGTAGACCCAGGGACCTACGAGCAGTACTTC; CDR3: CASSVDPGTYEQYF
V: TRBV15; size: NA; J: TRBJ2-1; D: TRBD1; DNA: TGTGCCAGTTTAGGTCAGGGGGATAATGAGCAGTTCTTC; CDR3: CASLGQGDNEQFF
V: TRBV28; size: once; J: TRBJ2-1; D: NA; DNA: TGTGCCAGCAGTTTAACGGAGCCCCTCGGTGAGCAGTTCTTC; CDR3: CASSLTEPLGEQFF
V: TRBV7-2; size: NA; J: TRBJ2-2; D: TRBD1; DNA: TGTGCCAGCAGCTTGAGGGGACAGGCTGGGGCCGGGGAGCTGTTTTTT; CDR3: CASSLRGQAGAGELFF
V: TRBV7-8; size: NA; J: TRBJ2-1; D: TRBD2; DNA: TGTGCCAGCAGCTACACTGCCGGGACTAGCGGGAGTTGGGGGTTCTTC; CDR3: CASSYTAGTSGSWGFF
V: TRBV6-1; size: NA; J: TRBJ1-2; D: NA; DNA: TGTGCCAGCAGTGACGAGACAGATTATGGCTACACCTTC; CDR3: CASSDETDYGYTF
V: TRBV6-5; size: NA; J: TRBJ2-1; D: TRBD2; DNA: TGTGCCAGCAGTTACTCGGGACTAGCGGACAATGAGCAGTTCTTC; CDR3: CASSYSGLADNEQFF
V: TRBV6-5; size: NA; J: TRBJ1-3; D: NA; DNA: TGTGCCAGCAGTCCAGGGTTACCTGGAAACACCATATATTTT; CDR3: CASSPGLPGNTIYF
V: TRBV19; size: NA; J: TRBJ2-7; D: NA; DNA: TGTGCCAGTAGCGGGAGTAGCGACGAGCAGTACTTC; CDR3: CASSGSSDEQYF
V: TRBV28; size: NA; J: TRBJ1-2; D: NA; DNA: TGTGCCACTAAATACGGGTGGTCTAACTATGGCTACACCTTC; CDR3: CATKYGWSNYGYTF
V: TRBV27; size: NA; J: TRBJ1-5; D: NA; DNA: TGTGCCAGCAGTTTATACCGGACAGCATTAGGGCCCCAGCATTTT; CDR3: CASSLYRTALGPQHF
V: TRBV9; size: NA; J: TRBJ2-1; D: NA; DNA: TGTGCCAGCAGCCCTCGGCCTAGCACTTACTACAATGAGCAGTTCTTC; CDR3: CASSPRPSTYYNEQFF
V: TRBV5-1; size: NA; J: TRBJ2-2; D: TRBD2; DNA: TGCGCCAGCAGCGCGAGCGGGGGACCCACCGGGGAGCTGTTTTTT; CDR3: CASSASGGPTGELFF
V: TRBV10-3; size: NA; J: TRBJ1-5; D: TRBD1; DNA: TGTGCCATCAGCCTGGGACAGGGGGTCAATCAGCCCCAGCATTTT; CDR3: CAISLGQGVNQPQHF
V: TRBV24-1; size: NA; J: TRBJ2-4; D: TRBD2; DNA: TGTGCCACCAGTGATGGGGTAGCGGGAGTTGGGGCCAAAAACATTCAGTACTTC; CDR3: CATSDGVAGVGAKNIQYF
V: TRBV5-1; size: NA; J: TRBJ2-3; D: NA; DNA: TGCGCCAGCAGCTTGGATGCGGGGAGCACAGATACGCAGTATTTT; CDR3: CASSLDAGSTDTQYF
V: TRBV6-5; size: once; J: TRBJ2-5; D: TRBD2; DNA: TGTGCCAGCAGTTACTCAAGACTAGCGACAGAGACCCAGTACTTC; CDR3: CASSYSRLATETQYF
V: TRBV7-8; size: NA; J: TRBJ1-5; D: NA; DNA: TGTGCCAGCAGCTTGGTACAGGGCGGCAATCAGCCCCAGCATTTT; CDR3: CASSLVQGGNQPQHF
V: TRBV27; size: NA; J: TRBJ1-2; D: TRBD1; DNA: TGTGCCAGCAGTACGTTAACAGGGGACTATGGCTACACCTTC; CDR3: CASSTLTGDYGYTF
V: TRBV29-1; size: NA; J: TRBJ1-1; D: NA; DNA: TGCAGCGGCGGACAGAACACTGAAGCTTTCTTT; CDR3: CSGGQNTEAFF
V: TRBV24-1; size: NA; J: TRBJ2-4; D: NA; DNA: TGTGCCACCAGTGTCCCGAGAGGGCAGGAGAGTCTAGCCAAAAACATTCAGTACTTC; CDR3: CATSVPRGQESLAKNIQYF
V: TRBV6-1; size: NA; J: TRBJ2-7; D: NA; DNA: TGTGCCAGCAGTGAAATGGCAGGGAAACCCTACGAGCAGTACTTC; CDR3: CASSEMAGKPYEQYF
V: TRBV7-3; size: once; J: TRBJ2-1; D: TRBD2; DNA: TGTGCCAGCAGCAAACTAGCGGGGGGGCGTAGTGAGCAGTTCTTC; CDR3: CASSKLAGGRSEQFF
V: TRBV5-1; size: NA; J: TRBJ2-7; D: NA; DNA: TGCGCCAGCAGCCTAGACCGGTCTCACTACGAGCAGTACTTC; CDR3: CASSLDRSHYEQYF
V: TRBV2; size: NA; J: TRBJ1-2; D: TRBD1; DNA: TGTGCCAGCAGGTTGGCAGGGGGAGGCTACACCTTC; CDR3: CASRLAGGGYTF
V: TRBV28; size: NA; J: TRBJ1-6; D: TRBD1; DNA: TGTGCCAGCTTTACCGGGACAGAACAAGATTCACCCCTCCACTTT; CDR3: CASFTGTEQDSPLHF
V: TRBV18; size: NA; J: TRBJ1-1; D: NA; DNA: TGTGCCAGCTCCCCTGCATCGCAGGGGAACACTGAAGCTTTCTTT; CDR3: CASSPASQGNTEAFF
V: TRBV5-8; size: once; J: TRBJ2-5; D: NA; DNA: TGTGCCAGCAGCTTAAACAGGGTTTCCCAAGAGACCCAGTACTTC; CDR3: CASSLNRVSQETQYF
V: TRBV9; size: NA; J: TRBJ1-1; D: NA; DNA: TGTGCCAGCAGTTCCTGGGGGGGCACTGAAGCTTTCTTT; CDR3: CASSSWGGTEAFF
V: TRBV15; size: NA; J: TRBJ2-7; D: NA; DNA: TGTGCCACCAGCAGAGATTACGGGGTCCCCTCCTACGAGCAGTACTTC; CDR3: CATSRDYGVPSYEQYF
V: TRBV15; size: once; J: TRBJ2-3; D: NA; DNA: TGTGCCACAAGAGACCCCAGGGTTTTGGGGACAGATACGCAGTATTTT; CDR3: CATRDPRVLGTDTQYF
V: TRBV2; size: NA; J: TRBJ1-2; D: NA; DNA: TGTGCCAGCTCCGTCGACAGAATCTATGGCTACACCTTC; CDR3: CASSVDRIYGYTF
V: TRBV10-2; size: NA; J: TRBJ1-1; D: TRBD1; DNA: TGCGCCAGCACTGAAAGACAGGGGAACACTGAAGCTTTCTTT; CDR3: CASTERQGNTEAFF
V: TRBV5-8; size: NA; J: TRBJ2-1; D: TRBD2; DNA: TGTGCCAGCAGCTTGCCCTTATTAGCGGGGGGTCTCAATGAGCAGTTCTTC; CDR3: CASSLPLLAGGLNEQFF